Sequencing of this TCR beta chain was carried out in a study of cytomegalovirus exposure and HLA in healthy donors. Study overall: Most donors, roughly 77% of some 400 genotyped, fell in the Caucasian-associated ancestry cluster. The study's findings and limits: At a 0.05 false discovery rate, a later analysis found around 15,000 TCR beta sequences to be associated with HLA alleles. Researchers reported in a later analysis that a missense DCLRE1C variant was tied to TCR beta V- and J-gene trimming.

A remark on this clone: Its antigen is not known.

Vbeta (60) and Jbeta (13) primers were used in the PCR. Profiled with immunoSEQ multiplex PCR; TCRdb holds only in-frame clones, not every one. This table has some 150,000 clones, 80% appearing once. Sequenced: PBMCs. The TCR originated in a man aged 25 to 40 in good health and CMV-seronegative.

The CDR3 coding sequence is TGTGCCAGTAGGATACTACCCATGAACACTGAAGCTTTCTTT. Translation: CASRILPMNTEAFF. The chain has TRBV19 and TRBJ1-1; the D is unclear. V lost 6 bases, J lost 0 bases, and 11 bases lay in between. The V gene's germline CDR1 is LNHDA and CDR2 SQIVND (reference sequence). This CDR3 spans 14 amino acids.